The next 13 T cell receptor beta chains were all read from a single sample in a study of human versus mouse CDR3 diversity and MHC coevolution. The method was immunoSEQ multiplex PCR; TCRdb's version includes in-frame clones alone and lacks a portion of them. The sample has approximately 81,000 clones; 90% to 95% are singletons. Sequencing was performed on naive CD4+ T cells from blood. The subset is: CD45RO-negative CD62L-positive naive CD4 T cells. Receptors originate from a person aged 30-69 years in good health.

The V call is TRBV6-5, the J call TRBJ1-2; the D gene is possibly TRBD1 (5 bases). The CDR3 spans 14 residues. The V end was cut by 3 bases, the J end by 4 bases, with 12 bases between. Germline lookup yields CDR1 MNHEY and CDR2 SVGAGI. CDR3 nucleotides: TGTGCCAGCAGTTATGAGCCAGGGCCCTATGGCTACACCTTC. This sequence encodes CASSYEPGPYGYTF.

The chain employs TRBV9 and TRBJ2-5; the D is unclear. The end of the DNA is better explained by TRBJ2-7, so the J call may be wrong. CDR3 size: 15 residues. Germline V lookup: CDR1 SGDLS, CDR2 YYNGEE. The CDR3 sequence is CASSASTGPSYEQYF. CDR3 in DNA: TGTGCCAGCAGCGCCTCGACGGGTCCATCCTACGAGCAGTACTTC.

The chain uses TRBV11-2 and TRBJ2-7, with D perhaps matching TRBD2 (7 bases). Germline V CDR1 and CDR2: SGHAT, FQNNGV. Trimming removed 5 bases from V and 6 bases from J, with 20 bases in between. The CDR3 is made up of 15 amino acids. The DNA of the CDR3 is TGTGCCAGCAGCCCCGGGGGGCCTTTCCCCGGCGAGCAGTACTTC. Translation: CASSPGGPFPGEQYF.

The genes are TRBV30 and TRBJ2-7; TRBD1 agrees at 9 bases. CDR3 length: 16 amino acids. The trim removed 2 bases at V and 0 bases at J, leaving 8 bases unmatched. Germline V gene data show CDR1 as GTSNPN and CDR2 as SVGIG (reference sequence). The CDR3 region has the DNA TGTGCCTGGAGTCCGGACAGGGGACAAAGCTCCTACGAGCAGTACTTC. Translated, it gives CAWSPDRGQSSYEQYF.

This sequence joins TRBV11-2 and TRBJ1-2, with 12 bases matching TRBD1. The trim removed 5 bases at V and 8 bases at J, leaving 9 bases unmatched. This CDR3 comprises 15 residues. Germline values: CDR1 SGHAT, CDR2 FQNNGV. DNA for the CDR3: TGTGCCAGCAGCCCAACCGGGACAGGGGGCCAAGGCTACACCTTC. Translated, it gives CASSPTGTGGQGYTF.

J is TRBJ1-4 and V is TRBV5-1, with D possibly being TRBD1 (5 bases). CDR1 is SGHRS and CDR2 is YFSETQ in the germline V gene. Trimming took 1 base from V and 8 from J, leaving 12 bases between them. The CDR3 length is 14 residues. CDR3 region: CASSLKGNREKLFF. The CDR3 nucleotides are TGCGCCAGCAGCTTGAAGGGGAATCGGGAAAAACTGTTTTTT. The whole variable domain, filled in from reference TRBV5-1 and TRBJ1-4, reads KAGVTQTPRYLIKTRGQQVTLSCSPISGHRSVSWYQQTPGQGLQFLFEYFSETQRNKGNFPGRFSGRQFSNSRSEMNVSTLELGDSALYLCASSLKGNREKLFFGSGTQLSVL.

The rearrangement links TRBV4-1 to TRBJ2-7; the match to TRBD1 covers 10 bases. Germline V gives CDR1 MGHRA, CDR2 YSYEKL. Unmatched junction bases numbered 3, after V lost 0 bases and J lost 4 bases. The CDR3 has 15 residues. The CDR3 DNA reads TGCGCCAGCAGCCAAGAGGGGACAGGGGAGTACGAGCAGTACTTC. Translation: CASSQEGTGEYEQYF.

This clone showed up just once. The chain uses TRBV5-4 and TRBJ2-7, with TRBD1 matching 7 bases. Per germline, CDR1 SGHNT and CDR2 YYREEE (reference sequence). Trimming took 2 bases from V and 0 from J; bases not matched to a gene: 14. This CDR3 is 18 amino acids long. The DNA of the CDR3 is TGTGCCAGCAGCTTCTATGAAGGGGGCCCCTCGAGCTCCTACGAGCAGTACTTC. Its protein is CASSFYEGGPSSSYEQYF.

The J gene is TRBJ2-7, the V gene TRBV14, with a tentative D call TRBD1 (5 bases). Trimming left V 1 base short and J 2 bases short, with 9 bases between. The CDR3 contains 14 residues. CDR1 is SGHDN and CDR2 is FVKESK in the germline V gene. CDR3 residues: CASSQVDSAYEQYF. Here the CDR3 DNA reads TGTGCCAGCAGCCAAGTCGACAGTGCCTACGAGCAGTACTTC.

The chain couples TRBV18 to TRBJ1-5; D remains unclear. Germline loops: CDR1 KGHSH, CDR2 LQKENI. V shed 6 bases and J shed 0 bases, with 12 bases lying between them. The CDR3 is 15 residues long. The CDR3 protein is CASSPEGYSNQPQHF. The CDR3 nucleotides read TGTGCCAGCTCCCCGGAGGGTTATAGCAATCAGCCCCAGCATTTT.

The genes are TRBV10-1 and TRBJ2-1; TRBD2 agrees at 12 bases. The V gene's germline CDR1 is WNHNN and CDR2 SYGVQD (reference sequence). With 8 bases clipped from V and 2 bases from J, the junction kept 7 bases outside the gene matches. The CDR3 loop spans 16 amino acids. The CDR3 coding sequence is TGCGCCAGCCGCCTAGCGGGGGGGCCAACCTACAATGAGCAGTTCTTC. Translated, it gives CASRLAGGPTYNEQFF.

V and J are TRBV7-2 and TRBJ1-1, with TRBD1 matching over 9 bases. V shed 0 bases, J shed 7 bases, and the junction held 6 bases outside the gene matches. The V gene's germline CDR1 is SGHTA and CDR2 FQGNSA. This CDR3 is built from 15 residues. CDR3 sequence reads: CASSLAGQGWSEAFF. The CDR3 nucleotides are TGTGCCAGCAGCTTAGCTGGACAGGGGTGGAGTGAAGCTTTCTTT. Using reference TRBV7-2 and TRBJ1-1 for the parts outside the CDR3, the full variable domain is GAGVSQSPSNKVTEKGKDVELRCDPISGHTALYWYRQSLGQGLEFLIYFQGNSAPDKSGLPSDRFSAERTGGSVSTLTIQRTQQEDSAVYLCASSLAGQGWSEAFFGQGTRLTVV.

The chain couples TRBV28 to TRBJ1-5, with a weak D call TRBD1 (5 bases). The germline V gene has CDR1 MDHEN and CDR2 SYDVKM. The CDR3 runs 14 residues. V dropped 5 bases and J dropped 7 bases, with 15 bases sitting between them. The CDR3 is CASSKRRVLQPQHF. In nucleotides, the CDR3 is TGTGCCAGCAGTAAACGCAGGGTTCTACAGCCCCAGCATTTT.